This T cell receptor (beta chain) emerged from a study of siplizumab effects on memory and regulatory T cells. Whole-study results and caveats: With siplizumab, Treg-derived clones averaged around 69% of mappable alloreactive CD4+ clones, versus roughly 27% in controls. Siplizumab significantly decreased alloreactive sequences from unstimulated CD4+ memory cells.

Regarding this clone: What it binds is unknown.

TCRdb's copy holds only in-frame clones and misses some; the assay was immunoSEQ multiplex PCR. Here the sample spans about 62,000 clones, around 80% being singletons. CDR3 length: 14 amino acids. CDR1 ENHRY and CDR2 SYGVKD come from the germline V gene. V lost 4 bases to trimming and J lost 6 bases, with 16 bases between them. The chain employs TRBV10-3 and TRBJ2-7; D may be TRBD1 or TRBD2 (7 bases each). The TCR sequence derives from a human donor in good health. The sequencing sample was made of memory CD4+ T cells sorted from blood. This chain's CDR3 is CAISVNDREGEQYF. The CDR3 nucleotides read TGTGCCATCAGTGTTAATGACAGGGAGGGCGAGCAGTACTTC.